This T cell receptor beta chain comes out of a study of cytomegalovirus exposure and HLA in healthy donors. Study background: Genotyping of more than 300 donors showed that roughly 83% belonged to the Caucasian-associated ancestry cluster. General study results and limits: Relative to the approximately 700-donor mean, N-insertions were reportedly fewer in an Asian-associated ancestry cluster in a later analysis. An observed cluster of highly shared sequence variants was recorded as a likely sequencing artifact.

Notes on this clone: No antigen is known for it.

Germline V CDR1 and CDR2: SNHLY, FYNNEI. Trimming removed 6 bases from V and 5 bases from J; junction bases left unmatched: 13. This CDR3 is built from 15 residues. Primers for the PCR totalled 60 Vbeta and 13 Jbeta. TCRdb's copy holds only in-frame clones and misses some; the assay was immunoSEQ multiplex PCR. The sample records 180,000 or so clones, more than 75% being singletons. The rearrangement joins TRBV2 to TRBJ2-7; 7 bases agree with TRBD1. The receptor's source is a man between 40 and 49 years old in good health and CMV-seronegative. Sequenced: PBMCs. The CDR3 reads CASSATGTESHEQYF. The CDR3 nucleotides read TGTGCCAGCAGCGCCACCGGGACAGAATCCCACGAGCAGTACTTC.